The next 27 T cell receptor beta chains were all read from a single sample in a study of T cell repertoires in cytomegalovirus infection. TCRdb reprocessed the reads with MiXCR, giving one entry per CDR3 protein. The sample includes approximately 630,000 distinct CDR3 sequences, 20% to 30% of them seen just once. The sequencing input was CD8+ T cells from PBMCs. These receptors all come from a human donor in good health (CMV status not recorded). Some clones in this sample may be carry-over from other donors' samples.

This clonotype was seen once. The CDR3 DNA sequence: TGTGCCAGCAGCGACGCGGCGGGTTCACCCCTCCACTTT. This gives the protein CASSDAAGSPLHF. The chain carries TRBV2 and TRBJ1-6; D gene uncertain. The CDR3 has 13 residues. Trimming took off 6 bases at V and 9 bases at J, with 12 bases between the two ends. The V gene's germline CDR1 is SNHLY and CDR2 FYNNEI.

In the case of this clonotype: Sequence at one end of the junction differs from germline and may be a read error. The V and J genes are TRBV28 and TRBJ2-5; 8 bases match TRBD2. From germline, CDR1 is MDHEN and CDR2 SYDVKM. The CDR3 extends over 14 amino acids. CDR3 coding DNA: TGTGCCAACAGTCCCGGACTAGCCTTGGAGACCCAGTACTTC. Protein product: CANSPGLALETQYF.

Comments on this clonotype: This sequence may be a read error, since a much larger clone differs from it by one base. The DNA of the CDR3 is TGTGCCAACAGTGTGGACAGGGTTACCGAGACCCAGTACTTC. Protein product: CANSVDRVTETQYF. J is TRBJ2-5 and V is TRBV28, with 8 bases aligning to TRBD1. The CDR3 consists of 14 residues. The V gene's germline CDR1 is MDHEN and CDR2 SYDVKM.

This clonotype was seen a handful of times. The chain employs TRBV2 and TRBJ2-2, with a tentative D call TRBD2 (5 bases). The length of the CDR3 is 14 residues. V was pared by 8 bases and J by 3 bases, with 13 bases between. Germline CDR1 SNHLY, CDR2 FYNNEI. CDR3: CASSRGIYTGELFF. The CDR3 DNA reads TGTGCCAGCTCGAGAGGGATATACACCGGGGAGCTGTTTTTT.

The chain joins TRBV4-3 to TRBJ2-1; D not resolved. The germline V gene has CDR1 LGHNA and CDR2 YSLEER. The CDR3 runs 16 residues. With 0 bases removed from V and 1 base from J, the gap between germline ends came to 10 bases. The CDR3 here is CASSQDRVGSYNEQFF. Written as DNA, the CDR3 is TGCGCCAGCAGCCAAGATCGGGTGGGATCCTACAATGAGCAGTTCTTC.

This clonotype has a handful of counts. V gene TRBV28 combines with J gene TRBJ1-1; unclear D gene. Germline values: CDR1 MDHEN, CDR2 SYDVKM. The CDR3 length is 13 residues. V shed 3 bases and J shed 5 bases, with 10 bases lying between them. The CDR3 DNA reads TGTGCCAGCAGTTTTGAACCACGGACTGAAGCTTTCTTT. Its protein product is CASSFEPRTEAFF. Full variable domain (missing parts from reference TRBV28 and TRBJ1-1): DVKVTQSSRYLVKRTGEKVFLECVQDMDHENMFWYRQDPGLGLRLIYFSYDVKMKEKGDIPEGYSVSREKKERFSLILESASTNQTSMYLCASSFEPRTEAFFGQGTRLTVV.

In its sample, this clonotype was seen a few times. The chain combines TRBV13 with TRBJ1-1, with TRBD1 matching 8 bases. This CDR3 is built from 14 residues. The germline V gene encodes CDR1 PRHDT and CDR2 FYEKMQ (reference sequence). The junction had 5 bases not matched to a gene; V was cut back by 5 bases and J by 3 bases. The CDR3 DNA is TGTGCCAGCAGCGGGGGACAGGCCTACACTGAAGCTTTCTTT. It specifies CASSGGQAYTEAFF.

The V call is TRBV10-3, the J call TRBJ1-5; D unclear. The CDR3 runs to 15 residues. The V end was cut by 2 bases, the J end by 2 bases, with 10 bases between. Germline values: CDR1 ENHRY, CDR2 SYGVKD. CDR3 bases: TGTGCCATCAGTGAGACGGGAATGGGCAATCAGCCCCAGCATTTT. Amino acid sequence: CAISETGMGNQPQHF.

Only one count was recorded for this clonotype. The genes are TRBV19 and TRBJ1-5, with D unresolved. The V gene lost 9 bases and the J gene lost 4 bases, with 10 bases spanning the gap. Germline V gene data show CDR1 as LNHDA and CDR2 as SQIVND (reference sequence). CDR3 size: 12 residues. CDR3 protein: CARNIENQPQHF. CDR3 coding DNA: TGTGCCAGGAATATAGAGAATCAGCCCCAGCATTTT.

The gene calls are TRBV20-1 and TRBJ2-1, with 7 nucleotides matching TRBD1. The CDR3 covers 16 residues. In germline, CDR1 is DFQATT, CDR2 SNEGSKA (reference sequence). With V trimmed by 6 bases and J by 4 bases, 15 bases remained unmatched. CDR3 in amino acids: CSAPSWTQGDYNEQFF. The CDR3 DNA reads TGCAGTGCACCCTCTTGGACGCAGGGGGATTACAATGAGCAGTTCTTC.

CDR3: CASSHPGQGLNTEAFF. The CDR3, as DNA: TGTGCCAGCAGCCACCCGGGACAGGGTTTGAACACTGAAGCTTTCTTT. This sequence joins TRBV9 and TRBJ1-1; 9 positions agree with TRBD1. Germline assignment: CDR1 SGDLS and CDR2 YYNGEE. This CDR3 region has 16 residues. The ends lost 4 bases at V and 0 bases at J; junction bases unmatched: 7.

The CDR3 DNA reads TGTGCCAGTAGCCTTCTTCGACAGGGCGACACCGGGGAGCTGTTTTTT. Translated, it gives CASSLLRQGDTGELFF. The chain links TRBV19 to TRBJ2-2; 7 bases match TRBD1. Trimming at V came to 6 bases and at J to 3 bases, leaving 10 bases not matched to a gene. Germline assignment: CDR1 LNHDA and CDR2 SQIVND (reference sequence). CDR3 size: 16 residues.

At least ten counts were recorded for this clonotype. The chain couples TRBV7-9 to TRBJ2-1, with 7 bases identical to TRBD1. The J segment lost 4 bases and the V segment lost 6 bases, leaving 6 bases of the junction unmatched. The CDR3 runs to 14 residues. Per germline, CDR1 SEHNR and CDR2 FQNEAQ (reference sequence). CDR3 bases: TGTGCCAGCAGTCCGCCAGGGGGATACAATGAGCAGTTCTTC. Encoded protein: CASSPPGGYNEQFF.

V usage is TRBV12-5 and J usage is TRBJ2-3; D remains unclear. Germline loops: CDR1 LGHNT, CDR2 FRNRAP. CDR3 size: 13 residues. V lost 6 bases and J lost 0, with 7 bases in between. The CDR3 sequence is CASGPTSTDTQYF. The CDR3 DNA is TGTGCTAGTGGCCCGACTAGCACAGATACGCAGTATTTT.

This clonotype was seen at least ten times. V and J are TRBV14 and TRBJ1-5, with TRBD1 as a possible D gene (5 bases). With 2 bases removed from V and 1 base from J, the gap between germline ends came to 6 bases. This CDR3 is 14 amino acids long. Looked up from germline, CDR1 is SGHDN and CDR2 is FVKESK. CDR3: CASSQWGSNQPQHF. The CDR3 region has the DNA TGTGCCAGCAGCCAATGGGGCAGCAATCAGCCCCAGCATTTT.

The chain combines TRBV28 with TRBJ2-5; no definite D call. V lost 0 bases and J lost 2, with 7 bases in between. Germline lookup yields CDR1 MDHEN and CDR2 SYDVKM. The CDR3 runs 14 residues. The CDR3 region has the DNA TGTGCCAGCAGTTTATGGAGTTCACAAGAGACCCAGTACTTC. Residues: CASSLWSSQETQYF. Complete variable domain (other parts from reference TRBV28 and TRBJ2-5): DVKVTQSSRYLVKRTGEKVFLECVQDMDHENMFWYRQDPGLGLRLIYFSYDVKMKEKGDIPEGYSVSREKKERFSLILESASTNQTSMYLCASSLWSSQETQYFGPGTRLLVL.

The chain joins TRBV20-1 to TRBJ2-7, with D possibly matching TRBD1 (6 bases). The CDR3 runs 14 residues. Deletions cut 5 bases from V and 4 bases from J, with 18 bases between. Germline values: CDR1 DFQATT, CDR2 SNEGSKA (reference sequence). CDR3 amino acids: CSAASDSQFYEQYF. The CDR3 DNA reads TGCAGTGCTGCCTCGGACAGCCAATTTTACGAGCAGTACTTC.

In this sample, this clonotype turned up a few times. The CDR3 loop reads CASSQGWSAFLNTEAFF. The CDR3 DNA follows: TGTGCCAGCAGCCAAGGCTGGAGTGCCTTCTTGAACACTGAAGCTTTCTTT. The chain recombines TRBV4-2 with TRBJ1-1; D gene uncertain. V was trimmed by 1 base and J by 0 bases, leaving 15 bases between them. Germline CDR1 and CDR2: LGHNA and YNFKEQ. The CDR3 contains 17 residues.

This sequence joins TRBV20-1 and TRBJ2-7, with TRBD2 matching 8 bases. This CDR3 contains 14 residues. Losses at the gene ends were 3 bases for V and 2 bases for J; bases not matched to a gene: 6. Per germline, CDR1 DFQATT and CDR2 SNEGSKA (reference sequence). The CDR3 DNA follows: TGCAGTGCTAGGGACGCGGGGGGTACCTACGAGCAGTACGTC. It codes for CSARDAGGTYEQYV.

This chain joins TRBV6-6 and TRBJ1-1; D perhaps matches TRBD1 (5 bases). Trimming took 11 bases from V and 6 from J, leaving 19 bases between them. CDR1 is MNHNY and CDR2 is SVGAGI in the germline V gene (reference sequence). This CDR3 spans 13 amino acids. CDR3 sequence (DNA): TGTGCCTGTCTAGCTGGGGCGGTCTCTGAAGCTTTCTTT. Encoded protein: CACLAGAVSEAFF.

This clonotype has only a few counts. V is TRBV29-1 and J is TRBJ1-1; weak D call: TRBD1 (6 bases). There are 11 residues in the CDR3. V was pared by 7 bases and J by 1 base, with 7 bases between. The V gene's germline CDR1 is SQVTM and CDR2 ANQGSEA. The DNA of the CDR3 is TGCAGCGGGACAGAGAACACTGAAGCTTTCTTT. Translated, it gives CSGTENTEAFF.

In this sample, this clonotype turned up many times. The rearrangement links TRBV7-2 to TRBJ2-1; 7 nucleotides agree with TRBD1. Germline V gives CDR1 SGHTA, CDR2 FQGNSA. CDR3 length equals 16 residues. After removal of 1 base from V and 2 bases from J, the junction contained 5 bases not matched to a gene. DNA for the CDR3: TGTGCCAGCAGCTTAGAGGGGGCGAATCCCTACAATGAGCAGTTCTTC. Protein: CASSLEGANPYNEQFF. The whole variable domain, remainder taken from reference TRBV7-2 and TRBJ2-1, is GAGVSQSPSNKVTEKGKDVELRCDPISGHTALYWYRQSLGQGLEFLIYFQGNSAPDKSGLPSDRFSAERTGGSVSTLTIQRTQQEDSAVYLCASSLEGANPYNEQFFGPGTRLTVL.

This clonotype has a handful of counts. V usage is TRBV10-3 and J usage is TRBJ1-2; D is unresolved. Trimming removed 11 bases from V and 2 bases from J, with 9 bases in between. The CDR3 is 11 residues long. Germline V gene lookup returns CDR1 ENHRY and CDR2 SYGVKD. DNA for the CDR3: TGTGCCTTAAGAGGGAACTATGGCTACACCTTC. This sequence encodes CALRGNYGYTF.

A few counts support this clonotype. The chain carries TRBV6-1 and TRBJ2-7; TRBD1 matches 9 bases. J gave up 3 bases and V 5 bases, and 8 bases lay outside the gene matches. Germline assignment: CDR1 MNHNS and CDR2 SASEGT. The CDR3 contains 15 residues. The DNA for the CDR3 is TGTGCCAGCAGTACCATGACAGGGGGGGGCTACGAGCAGTACGTC. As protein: CASSTMTGGGYEQYV.

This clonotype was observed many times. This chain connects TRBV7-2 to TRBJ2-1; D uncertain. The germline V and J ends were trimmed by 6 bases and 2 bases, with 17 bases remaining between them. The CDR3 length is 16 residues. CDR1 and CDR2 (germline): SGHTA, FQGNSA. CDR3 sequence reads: CASSPRPGSTYNEQFF. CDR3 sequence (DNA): TGTGCCAGCAGTCCTCGTCCTGGAAGCACCTACAATGAGCAGTTCTTC.

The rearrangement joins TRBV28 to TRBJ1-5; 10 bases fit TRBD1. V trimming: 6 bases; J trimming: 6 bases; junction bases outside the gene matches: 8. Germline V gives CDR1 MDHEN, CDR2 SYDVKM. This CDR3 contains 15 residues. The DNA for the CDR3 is TGTGCCAGCAGCCCGGTGACAGGGGGCGGTCAGCCCCAGCATTTT. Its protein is CASSPVTGGGQPQHF.

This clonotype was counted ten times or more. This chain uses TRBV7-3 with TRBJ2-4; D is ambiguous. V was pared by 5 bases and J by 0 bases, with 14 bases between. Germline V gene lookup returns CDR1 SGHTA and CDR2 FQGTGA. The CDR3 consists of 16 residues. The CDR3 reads CASSQKARTAKNIQYF. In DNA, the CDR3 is TGTGCCAGCAGCCAAAAAGCCAGGACAGCCAAAAACATTCAGTACTTC.